This TCR beta chain is drawn from a study of CD8 T cells in Susac syndrome. Random hexamers were used to reverse transcribe the RNA input (roughly 0.5 to 1 ug). TCR beta CDR3 was amplified by immunoSEQ multiplex PCR. This amplification extended across 54 Vbeta and 13 Jbeta segments. TCRdb re-called the immunoSEQ multiplex PCR reads with MiXCR, one entry per CDR3 protein. The table shows approximately 220,000 distinct CDR3 sequences, with around 90% occurring only once. The authors carried out high-throughput sequencing of TCR beta. They applied it to CD8+ and CD4+ T cells obtained from blood. Per germline, CDR1 ENHRY and CDR2 SYGVKD. This CDR3 comprises 14 residues. V lost 6 bases, J lost 0 bases, and 4 bases stayed unmatched.

This receptor was identified in a human donor with multiple sclerosis. The V call is TRBV10-3, the J call TRBJ1-1, with 7 bases fitting TRBD1. The sample comprised CD8+ T cells from PBMCs. The CDR3, as DNA: TGTGCCATCAGGGGGACAGATCTGAACACTGAAGCTTTCTTT. Protein product: CAIRGTDLNTEAFF.